This paragraph reports one TCR beta chain. This entry comes from a study of blood T cell repertoires in COVID-19. Study background: Sites across the United States, Italy and Spain contributed samples from acute and convalescent COVID-19. Sample material is recorded as cDNA or gDNA derived from T cells, B-cell-depleted T cells, or PBMCs.

Authors' data handling: Amplification from reference gene primers served as the basis for estimated nucleated cell counts. Generated by immunoSEQ multiplex PCR, the TCRdb table keeps only in-frame clones and is missing some. The DNA gave D and trimming, while V, J and clone size come from that table. The repertoire holds 200,000 to 250,000 clones, with about 82% as singletons. Germline CDR1 is SQVTM and CDR2 is ANQGSEA. V was clipped by 4 bases and J by 3 bases, with 12 bases between them. The CDR3 has 13 amino acids. The sequencing sample was made of peripheral blood. The chain joins TRBV29-1 to TRBJ1-2; D remains ambiguous. The sequence came from a man aged 80 or over with acute or convalescent COVID-19. The CDR3 is CSVVGGSHYGYTF. CDR3 DNA sequence: TGCAGCGTTGTCGGAGGGAGCCACTATGGCTACACCTTC. Complete variable domain (other parts from reference TRBV29-1 and TRBJ1-2): SAVISQKPSRDICQRGTSLTIQCQVDSQVTMMFWYRQQPGQSLTLIATANQGSEATYESGFVIDKFPISRPNLTFSTLTVSNMSPEDSSIYLCSVVGGSHYGYTFGSGTRLTVV.